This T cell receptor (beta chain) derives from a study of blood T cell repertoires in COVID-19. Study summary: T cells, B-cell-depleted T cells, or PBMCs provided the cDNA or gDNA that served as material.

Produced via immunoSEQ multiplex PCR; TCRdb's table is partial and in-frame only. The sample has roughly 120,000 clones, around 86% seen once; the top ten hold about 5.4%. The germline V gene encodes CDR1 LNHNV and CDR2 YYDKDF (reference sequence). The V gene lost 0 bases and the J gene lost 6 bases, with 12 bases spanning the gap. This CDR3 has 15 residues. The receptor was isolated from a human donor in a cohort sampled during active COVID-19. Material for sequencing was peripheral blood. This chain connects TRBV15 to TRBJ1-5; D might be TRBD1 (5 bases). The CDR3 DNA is TGTGCCACCAGCAGAGATTGGAGGGGTCCTCAGCCCCAGCATTTT. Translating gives CATSRDWRGPQPQHF. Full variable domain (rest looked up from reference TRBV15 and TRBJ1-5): DAMVIQNPRYQVTQFGKPVTLSCSQTLNHNVMYWYQQKSSQAPKLLFHYYDKDFNNEADTPDNFQSRRPNTSFCFLDIRSPGLGDTAMYLCATSRDWRGPQPQHFGDGTRLSIL.